One and the same sample provided the 20 T cell receptor beta chains below, sequenced in a study of T cells after yellow fever vaccination. TCRdb re-analysed the 5' RACE reads in MiXCR, keeping a single row per CDR3 protein. The table records more than 300,000 distinct CDR3 sequences, 9.5% to 12% of them present only once. The material was CD4+ T cells sorted from PBMCs, obtained 45 days after the yellow fever booster vaccination. These receptors were collected from a man between 18 and 29 years old who received the YFV17D yellow fever vaccine.

This clonotype turned up a few times. This rearrangement joins TRBV5-1 to TRBJ1-1; 7 nucleotides match TRBD1. The CDR3 is 14 residues long. Germline V CDR1 and CDR2: SGHRS, YFSETQ. Losses at the gene ends were 4 bases for V and 0 bases for J; bases not matched to a gene: 3. DNA for the CDR3: TGCGCCAGCAGCAAGGACAGGTTGAACACTGAAGCTTTCTTT. Translation gives CASSKDRLNTEAFF.

The V gene is TRBV20-1, the J gene TRBJ1-1; possible D gene TRBD1, 5 bases. The CDR3 sequence is 13 residues long. CDR1 and CDR2 (germline): DFQATT, SNEGSKA (reference sequence). Between the trimmed V and J ends, which lost 3 bases and 1 base, there was a span of 9 bases. The CDR3 nucleotides are TGCAGTGCTAGGGCGACAGAGAACACTGAAGCTTTCTTT. Amino acids: CSARATENTEAFF.

The chain links TRBV5-1 to TRBJ1-1; possibly TRBD1 for D (6 bases). The CDR3 is made up of 13 amino acids. The ends were cut back, 0 bases at V and 10 bases at J, with 13 bases in the middle. CDR1 SGHRS and CDR2 YFSETQ come from the germline V gene. Here the CDR3 reads CASSLEGDVRAFF. The CDR3 region has the DNA TGCGCCAGCAGCTTGGAGGGGGACGTAAGAGCTTTCTTT.

This chain uses TRBV7-2 with TRBJ1-4; TRBD1 might be the D (6 bases). Germline loops: CDR1 SGHTA, CDR2 FQGNSA. The length of the CDR3 is 15 residues. Trimming cost V 5 bases and J 7 bases, with 17 bases left between them. CDR3 protein: CASSLTIGGSEKLFF. For the CDR3, the DNA is TGTGCCAGCAGCCTGACTATAGGGGGGAGTGAAAAACTGTTTTTT.

The chain joins TRBV7-2 to TRBJ1-3; D remains unclear. This CDR3 comprises 15 residues. V dropped 5 bases and J dropped 1 base, with 12 bases sitting between them. Looked up from germline, CDR1 is SGHTA and CDR2 is FQGNSA. This CDR3 reads CASSIQWGSGNTIYF. CDR3 DNA: TGTGCCAGCAGCATACAGTGGGGATCTGGAAACACCATATATTTT.

The chain combines TRBV18 with TRBJ2-7, with 8 nucleotides matching TRBD1. The J segment lost 7 bases and the V segment lost 2 bases, leaving 7 bases of the junction unmatched. Germline V gives CDR1 KGHSH, CDR2 LQKENI. This CDR3 is 14 amino acids long. CDR3 nucleotides: TGTGCCAGCTCACCAACCGACAGGGGTCGGGAGCAGTACTTC. It encodes CASSPTDRGREQYF.

This chain uses TRBV9 with TRBJ2-2; 8 bases fit TRBD1. Germline V lookup: CDR1 SGDLS, CDR2 YYNGEE. The CDR3 is made up of 14 amino acids. The junction had 6 bases not matched to a gene; V was cut back by 4 bases and J by 7 bases. The CDR3 protein is CASSSWTGFGELFF. The CDR3 DNA follows: TGTGCCAGCAGCTCCTGGACAGGGTTCGGGGAGCTGTTTTTT.

A few counts support this clonotype. The gene calls are TRBV5-1 and TRBJ1-2; 8 bases match TRBD1. Germline CDR1 SGHRS, CDR2 YFSETQ. J was trimmed by 6 bases and V by 7 bases; bases with no gene match: 11. The CDR3 totals 14 residues. Written as DNA, the CDR3 is TGCGCCAGCTCAACTCGGACAGGGACGGATGGCTACACCTTC. Its protein product is CASSTRTGTDGYTF.

The chain carries TRBV5-4 and TRBJ2-2; no reliable D call. V was trimmed by 3 bases and J by 2 bases, leaving 2 bases between them. The CDR3 is 12 residues long. Germline V gives CDR1 SGHNT, CDR2 YYREEE (reference sequence). DNA of the CDR3: TGTGCCAGCAGCTCTAACACCGGGGAGCTGTTTTTT. Encoded protein: CASSSNTGELFF.

This clonotype has a handful of counts. The chain joins TRBV4-3 to TRBJ2-1, with 10 positions matching TRBD2. Per the germline V gene, CDR1 is LGHNA and CDR2 is YSLEER. The CDR3 contains 16 residues. V dropped 1 base and J dropped 9; count of bases not matched to a gene: 9. The CDR3 nucleotides read TGCGCCAGCAGCCAAGGTAGCGGGGGGCCCCTTGGTGAGCAGTTCTTC. Translating gives CASSQGSGGPLGEQFF.

Many counts were recorded for this clonotype. One end of the junction fails to match germline, which may point to a read error. The rearrangement uses TRBV9 and TRBJ1-2, with 10 bases matching TRBD1. Germline V gives CDR1 SGDLS, CDR2 YYNGEE. The CDR3 sequence is 15 residues long. CDR3 sequence: CASSLRGQGNFGYTF. CDR3 nucleotides: TGTGCCAGCAGCCTGAGGGGACAGGGGAACTTTGGCTACACCTTC.

This rearrangement joins TRBV12-3 or TRBV12-4 to TRBJ2-7, with 8 bases matching TRBD1. V was pared by 6 bases and J by 6 bases, with 4 bases of the junction left unmatched. The CDR3 loop spans 12 amino acids. The CDR3 reads CASSRTGLEQYF. As DNA, the CDR3 is TGTGCCAGCAGCCGGACAGGGCTCGAGCAGTACTTC.

This clonotype was counted only a few times. This chain uses TRBV20-1 with TRBJ2-3; D possibly corresponds to TRBD1 (5 bases). CDR3 length: 13 amino acids. The germline V gene encodes CDR1 DFQATT and CDR2 SNEGSKA (reference sequence). Between the trimmed V and J ends, which lost 5 bases and 3 bases, there was a span of 12 bases. The chain's CDR3 is CSAWAGPTDTQYF. The CDR3 DNA follows: TGCAGTGCTTGGGCAGGGCCGACAGATACGCAGTATTTT.

The V gene is TRBV28, the J gene TRBJ2-7; maybe TRBD1 (5 bases). The CDR3 loop spans 13 amino acids. The V and J ends lost 3 bases and 3 bases respectively, with 9 bases between them. Germline CDR1 reads MDHEN; CDR2 reads SYDVKM. The DNA of the CDR3 is TGTGCCAGCAGTTTCAGCAGGGACTACGAGCAGTACGTC. Residues: CASSFSRDYEQYV.

This clonotype was counted at least ten times. The V gene is TRBV20-1, the J gene TRBJ2-1; D not certain. The CDR3 has 12 residues. Germline lookup yields CDR1 DFQATT and CDR2 SNEGSKA (reference sequence). Trimming took off 2 bases at V and 8 bases at J, with 10 bases between the two ends. The CDR3 loop reads CSARLLRYEQFF. The CDR3 DNA sequence: TGCAGTGCTAGATTGTTGAGGTATGAGCAGTTCTTC.

V usage is TRBV6-2 or TRBV6-3 and J usage is TRBJ1-2; D might be TRBD1 (6 bases). This CDR3 spans 16 amino acids. Germline values: CDR1 MNHEY, CDR2 SVGEGT. The germline V and J ends were trimmed by 7 bases and 1 base, with 19 bases remaining between them. The CDR3 protein is CASTRSGTRINYGYTF. The DNA for the CDR3 is TGTGCCAGCACCCGAAGTGGGACAAGAATTAACTATGGCTACACCTTC.

A few counts support this clonotype. The CDR3 bases are TGTGCCAGCAGTTCCGGGCCCCCTTCGTACAATGAGCAGTTCTTC. Amino acids: CASSSGPPSYNEQFF. This sequence joins TRBV7-9 and TRBJ2-1; D is undetermined. The CDR3 has 15 amino acids. With 6 bases removed from V and 4 bases from J, the gap between germline ends came to 16 bases. The V gene's germline CDR1 is SEHNR and CDR2 FQNEAQ (reference sequence). Full variable domain (rest looked up from reference TRBV7-9 and TRBJ2-1): DTGVSQNPRHKITKRGQNVTFRCDPISEHNRLYWYRQTLGQGPEFLTYFQNEAQLEKSRLLSDRFSAERPKGSFSTLEIQRTEQGDSAMYLCASSSGPPSYNEQFFGPGTRLTVL.

The J gene is TRBJ2-3, the V gene TRBV20-1; either TRBD1 or TRBD2 may fit D (5 bases each). The CDR3 consists of 13 residues. V was shortened by 1 base and J by 4 bases, with 9 bases between the two germline ends. The germline V gene encodes CDR1 DFQATT and CDR2 SNEGSKA (reference sequence). The CDR3 bases are TGCAGTGCTAGAGTCGGGGCCCCAGATACGCAGTATTTT. Amino acid sequence: CSARVGAPDTQYF.

The rearrangement uses TRBV19 and TRBJ1-2; perhaps TRBD1 as D (5 bases). Trimming stripped 5 bases from V and 4 bases from J, with 11 bases between. CDR3 length: 13 amino acids. Germline V gene lookup returns CDR1 LNHDA and CDR2 SQIVND (reference sequence). CDR3 bases: TGTGCCAGTAGTGAGCGACAGCCCTATGGCTACACCTTC. It encodes CASSERQPYGYTF.

This chain joins TRBV5-1 and TRBJ1-2; tentative D call: TRBD1 (6 bases). The V gene lost 0 bases and the J gene lost 4 bases, with 10 bases spanning the gap. This CDR3 has 14 amino acids. In germline, CDR1 is SGHRS, CDR2 YFSETQ. CDR3 amino acids: CASSLEGGGYGYTF. The CDR3, as DNA: TGCGCCAGCAGCTTGGAAGGGGGGGGCTATGGCTACACCTTC.